These 15 T cell receptor beta chains were sequenced from one sample in a study of radiation and T cells in renal cell carcinoma. Time point indicated: blood 4 weeks post-SBRT, at nephrectomy. Treatment indicated: 15 Gy SBRT to primary tumor, nephrectomy 4 weeks later. Generated by immunoSEQ multiplex PCR, the TCRdb table keeps only in-frame clones and is missing some. The repertoire holds some 100,000 clones, 65% to 90% seen once, with approximately 7.3% in the top ten. Sample: blood, taken from a patient whose treatment included radiotherapy and nephrectomy. The receptors derive from a man between 60 and 75 years old with renal cell carcinoma.

On this clone: The sample contains more than one DNA sequence encoding this CDR3. The V gene is TRBV28, the J gene TRBJ2-7; no clear D gene. The germline gives CDR1 MDHEN, CDR2 SYDVKM. The CDR3 consists of 12 residues. Trimming shortened V by 5 bases and J by 6 bases, and 11 bases separated the two germline ends. The chain's CDR3 is CASSLPSREQYF. In DNA form, the CDR3 reads TGTGCCAGCAGTCTCCCAAGTCGCGAGCAGTACTTC.

V usage is TRBV6-5 and J usage is TRBJ1-2, with 7 bases fitting TRBD1. The CDR3 has 14 residues. The V and J ends lost 6 bases and 5 bases, in that order; junction bases with no gene match: 9. Looked up from germline, CDR1 is MNHEY and CDR2 is SVGAGI. The CDR3 sequence is CASSAQGVEYGYTF. The DNA for the CDR3 is TGTGCCAGCAGCGCCCAGGGGGTGGAGTATGGCTACACCTTC.

The rearrangement joins TRBV10-3 to TRBJ2-3, with 7 bases aligning to TRBD1. V trimming: 1 base; J trimming: 3 bases; junction bases outside the gene matches: 4. Germline CDR1 is ENHRY and CDR2 is SYGVKD. This CDR3 has 15 residues. This CDR3 is CAISEFTGVTDTQYF. In DNA, the CDR3 is TGTGCCATCAGTGAGTTCACAGGGGTGACAGATACGCAGTATTTT.

J is TRBJ2-6 and V is TRBV7-2; D uncertain. The CDR3 has 16 residues. V was shortened by 5 bases and J by 0 bases, with 11 bases between the two germline ends. Germline V CDR1 and CDR2: SGHTA, FQGNSA. The CDR3, as DNA: TGTGCCAGCAGCCCAGATATTGGCTCTGGGGCCAACGTCCTGACTTTC. This encodes CASSPDIGSGANVLTF.

The rearrangement joins TRBV19 to TRBJ2-3; D unclear. The CDR3 has 14 residues. Germline lookup yields CDR1 LNHDA and CDR2 SQIVND (reference sequence). V lost 3 bases and J lost 4, with 11 bases in between. The CDR3 DNA reads TGTGCCAGTAGTATGGGCCCGGCGGCAGATACGCAGTATTTT. Its translation is CASSMGPAADTQYF.

This sequence joins TRBV7-2 and TRBJ1-3, with D unresolved. From germline, CDR1 is SGHTA and CDR2 FQGNSA. V lost 3 bases to trimming and J lost 0 bases, with 12 bases between them. This CDR3 contains 16 residues. CDR3 nucleotides: TGTGCCAGCAGCTTGAACAGCCTTCACTCTGGAAACACCATATATTTT. Translation: CASSLNSLHSGNTIYF.

The CDR3 region is CASSQGGLAGYNEQFF. The DNA for the CDR3 is TGCGCCAGCAGCCAAGGGGGACTAGCGGGATACAATGAGCAGTTCTTC. This chain joins TRBV4-1 and TRBJ2-1; 13 positions match TRBD2. V lost 1 base to trimming and J lost 4 bases; unmatched junction nucleotides: 1. The CDR3 spans 16 residues. The V gene's germline CDR1 is MGHRA and CDR2 YSYEKL.

J is TRBJ1-4 and V is TRBV23-1; 8 bases agree with TRBD1. TRBV23-1 is given ORF status, its function remaining uncertain. The CDR3 length is 16 residues. V dropped 2 bases and J dropped 6; count of bases not matched to a gene: 8. The chain's CDR3 is CASSQQGARDYEKLFF. DNA of the CDR3: TGCGCCAGCAGTCAACAGGGGGCACGGGATTATGAAAAACTGTTTTTT.

The J gene is TRBJ2-3, the V gene TRBV18, with 10 bases aligning to TRBD1. The CDR3 totals 17 residues. J lost 6 bases, V lost 3 bases, and 12 bases had no gene match. The germline V gene has CDR1 KGHSH and CDR2 LQKENI. Here the CDR3 reads CASSPAGRGTGDDTQYF. CDR3 DNA: TGTGCCAGCTCACCCGCCGGGCGCGGGACAGGGGACGATACGCAGTATTTT.

The V call is TRBV21-1, the J call TRBJ2-2; no check of the table's D call, TRBD1, against the DNA was made. TRBV21-1 is flagged as a pseudogene. This CDR3 has 14 residues. The CDR3 DNA is TGTGCCACCGAAGGACAGGGCCCCGCCGGGGAGCTGTTTTTT. This sequence encodes CATEGQGPAGELFF.

This clone was observed once. The rearrangement links TRBV11-2 to TRBJ2-1, with 9 bases matching TRBD1. V lost 5 bases, J lost 3 bases, and 8 bases stayed unmatched. The CDR3 totals 16 residues. Germline V gives CDR1 SGHAT, CDR2 FQNNGV. The CDR3 is CASSQFRDRVYNEQFF. CDR3 nucleotide sequence: TGTGCCAGCAGCCAATTCCGGGACAGGGTCTACAATGAGCAGTTCTTC.

This rearrangement joins TRBV6-6 to TRBJ1-2; D might be TRBD1 (5 bases). V was clipped by 10 bases and J by 9 bases, with 21 bases between them. The CDR3 spans 13 residues. Germline V gene data show CDR1 as MNHNY and CDR2 as SVGAGI (reference sequence). The CDR3 protein is CATSPRGEGSYTF. CDR3 coding DNA: TGTGCCACCTCCCCCAGAGGGGAGGGGAGCTACACCTTC.

This sequence joins TRBV28 and TRBJ2-7, with no clear D. CDR1 is MDHEN, CDR2 SYDVKM, per germline. Trimming cost V 2 bases and J 9 bases, with 8 bases left between them. The CDR3 consists of 11 residues. The CDR3 nucleotides are TGTGCCAGCAGTTTAGGGGTCGGGCAGTACTTC. This encodes CASSLGVGQYF. Drawing the rest from reference TRBV28 and TRBJ2-7, the complete variable domain is DVKVTQSSRYLVKRTGEKVFLECVQDMDHENMFWYRQDPGLGLRLIYFSYDVKMKEKGDIPEGYSVSREKKERFSLILESASTNQTSMYLCASSLGVGQYFGPGTRLTVT.

This chain connects TRBV7-9 to TRBJ2-1; 9 bases align to TRBD2. The CDR3 is 15 residues long. Germline CDR1 is SEHNR and CDR2 is FQNEAQ (reference sequence). Losses at the gene ends were 2 bases for V and 9 bases for J; bases not matched to a gene: 8. CDR3 bases: TGTGCCAGCAGCTTACTAGCGGGACCCCCAGGTGAGCAGTTCTTC. Protein: CASSLLAGPPGEQFF.

The chain couples TRBV7-2 to TRBJ1-5, with TRBD1 identical over 7 bases. Germline V gene lookup returns CDR1 SGHTA and CDR2 FQGNSA. J lost 5 bases, V lost 0 bases, and 4 bases had no gene match. CDR3 length: 15 amino acids. The CDR3 is CASSLAQGMDQPQHF. CDR3 nucleotides: TGTGCCAGCAGCTTAGCACAGGGGATGGATCAGCCCCAGCATTTT.